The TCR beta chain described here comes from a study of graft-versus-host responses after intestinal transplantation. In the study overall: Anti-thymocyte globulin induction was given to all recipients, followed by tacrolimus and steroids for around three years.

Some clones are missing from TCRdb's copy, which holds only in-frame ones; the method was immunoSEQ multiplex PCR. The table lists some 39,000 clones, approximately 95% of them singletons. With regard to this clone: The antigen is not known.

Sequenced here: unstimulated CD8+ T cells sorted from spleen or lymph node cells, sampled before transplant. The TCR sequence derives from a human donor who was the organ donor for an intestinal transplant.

CDR3 DNA: TGTGCCAGCAGCTTAGCGGGTTGGGAGCAGTACTTC. Translation: CASSLAGWEQYF. The chain uses TRBV7-2 and TRBJ2-7; D unclear. V lost 0 bases and J lost 7, with 7 bases in between. The CDR3 is 12 residues long. The germline gives CDR1 SGHTA, CDR2 FQGNSA.